This TCR beta chain was documented in a study of cytomegalovirus exposure and HLA in healthy donors. The overall study: There were approximately 400 genotyped donors. Of these, about 81% fell in the genetic ancestry cluster associated with self-reported Caucasian donors.

Study-wide results and caveats: A link between a missense DCLRE1C variant and TCR beta V- and J-gene trimming emerged from a later analysis. A later analysis showed that HLA-associated TCR beta chains had undergone more clonal expansion than equally common others. Segments of the TCR beta V type were, in most cases, productive about 90% or about 30% of the time in an earlier analysis.

Comments on this clone: The antigen is undetermined.

The PCR made use of 60 Vbeta and 13 Jbeta primers. TCRdb keeps only in-frame clones here, not all; method: immunoSEQ multiplex PCR. The repertoire includes under 200,000 clones, approximately 79% of them detected once, and around 0.74% sits in the top ten. The CDR3 spans 13 residues. V lost 6 bases, J lost 4 bases, and 12 bases lay in between. Germline CDR1 is KGHSH and CDR2 is LQKENI. The V and J genes are TRBV18 and TRBJ1-1; D remains unclear. The sample was PBMCs. The source is a woman aged 40 to 49 in good health and CMV-seronegative. The CDR3 sequence: CASSQEEGTEAFF. CDR3 coding DNA: TGTGCCAGCTCCCAGGAGGAGGGCACTGAAGCTTTCTTT.